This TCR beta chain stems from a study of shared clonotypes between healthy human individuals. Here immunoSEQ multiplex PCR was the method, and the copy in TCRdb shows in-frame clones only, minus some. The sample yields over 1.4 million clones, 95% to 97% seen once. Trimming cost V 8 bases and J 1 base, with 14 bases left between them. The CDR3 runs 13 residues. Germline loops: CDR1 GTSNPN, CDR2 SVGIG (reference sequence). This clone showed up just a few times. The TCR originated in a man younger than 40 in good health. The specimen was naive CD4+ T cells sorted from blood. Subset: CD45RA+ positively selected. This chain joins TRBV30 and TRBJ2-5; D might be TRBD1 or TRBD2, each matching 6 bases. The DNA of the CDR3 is TGTGCCCGGGGGCGACAGTTCCAAGAGACCCAGTACTTC. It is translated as CARGRQFQETQYF.